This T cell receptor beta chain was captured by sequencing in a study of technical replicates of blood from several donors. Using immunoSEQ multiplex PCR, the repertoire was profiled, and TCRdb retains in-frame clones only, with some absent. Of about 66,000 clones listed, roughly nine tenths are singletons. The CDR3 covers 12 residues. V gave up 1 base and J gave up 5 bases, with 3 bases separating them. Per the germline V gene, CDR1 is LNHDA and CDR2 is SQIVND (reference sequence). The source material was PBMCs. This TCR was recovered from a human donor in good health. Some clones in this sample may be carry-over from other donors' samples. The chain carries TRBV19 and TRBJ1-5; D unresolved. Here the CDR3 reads CASSIGHQPQHF. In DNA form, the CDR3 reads TGTGCCAGTAGTATAGGGCATCAGCCCCAGCATTTT.